These T cell receptor beta chains were read from a single sample in a study of blood T cell repertoires in COVID-19. Clones were sequenced by immunoSEQ multiplex PCR, and TCRdb holds only the in-frame ones, with some missing. This table holds under 150,000 clones, around nine tenths found once. The specimen was peripheral blood. The source is a human donor in a cohort sampled during active COVID-19. Both conserved end residues are part of each CDR3. D genes are given only for firm matches. Part of the rows lack a size; the others show once, few, many or a class for expanded clones.

J gene,D gene,V gene,clone size,CDR3 protein,CDR3 DNA
TRBJ2-5,NA,TRBV5-1,NA,CASSLEAGGETQYF,TGCGCCAGCAGCTTGGAGGCGGGCGGGGAGACCCAGTACTTC
TRBJ2-1,NA,TRBV3-1/TRBV3-2,NA,CASSPDRGGRYNEQFF,TGTGCCAGCAGCCCAGATAGAGGGGGACGCTACAATGAGCAGTTCTTC
TRBJ1-5,NA,TRBV5-6,many,CASSLEGVSNQPQHF,TGTGCCAGCAGCTTGGAGGGGGTCTCGAATCAGCCCCAGCATTTT
TRBJ2-1,TRBD2,TRBV7-9,NA,CASSPKRGRHNEQFF,TGTGCCAGCAGCCCAAAGCGGGGGCGCCACAATGAGCAGTTCTTC
TRBJ1-3,NA,TRBV18,NA,CASSQGTTGNTIYF,TGTGCCAGCTCACAGGGGACTACTGGAAACACCATATATTTT
TRBJ2-1,TRBD2,TRBV5-1,NA,CASSEGLADYNEQFF,TGCGCCAGCAGCGAGGGACTAGCGGACTACAATGAGCAGTTCTTC
TRBJ2-7,NA,TRBV7-9,once,CASSLGGVDEQYF,TGTGCCAGCAGCTTAGGGGGGGTAGACGAGCAGTACTTC
TRBJ1-1,NA,TRBV7-9,once,CASSLGWGGEWDTEAFF,TGTGCCAGCAGCTTAGGTTGGGGGGGCGAATGGGACACTGAAGCTTTCTTT
TRBJ2-2,NA,TRBV30,NA,CAWTTGIGPGELFF,TGTGCCTGGACGACAGGAATCGGGCCAGGGGAGCTGTTTTTT
TRBJ2-3,TRBD2,TRBV12-3/TRBV12-4,NA,CASTAGDTDTQYF,TGTGCCAGCACGGCGGGAGACACAGATACGCAGTATTTT
TRBJ1-1,NA,TRBV6-6,once,CASSYLQTNTEAFF,TGTGCCAGCAGTTACTTACAGACGAACACTGAAGCTTTCTTT
TRBJ1-2,NA,TRBV5-1,NA,CARSLGGGASGYTF,TGCGCCCGCAGCCTGGGGGGGGGAGCCTCTGGCTACACCTTC
TRBJ1-3,NA,TRBV20-1,NA,CSASKQGSGNTIYF,TGCAGTGCTAGTAAACAGGGATCTGGAAACACCATATATTTT
TRBJ1-5,TRBD1,TRBV2,few,CASSSDRAGQPQHF,TGTGCCAGCAGTTCCGACAGGGCAGGGCAGCCCCAGCATTTT
TRBJ1-4,NA,TRBV18,NA,CASSGARFNEKLFF,TGTGCCAGCTCGGGGGCGCGGTTCAATGAAAAACTGTTTTTT
TRBJ1-1,NA,TRBV3-1/TRBV3-2,NA,CASSRPGDTEAFF,TGTGCCAGCAGCCGGCCGGGGGACACTGAAGCTTTCTTT
TRBJ1-2,NA,TRBV9,few,CASSVVKGNYGYTF,TGTGCCAGCAGCGTAGTAAAGGGGAACTATGGCTACACCTTC
TRBJ2-7,TRBD2,TRBV9,NA,CASSATSSGRSSYEQYF,TGTGCCAGCAGCGCCACTTCTAGCGGCCGCAGCTCCTACGAGCAGTACTTC
TRBJ2-5,NA,TRBV28,NA,CASSPPGSQETQYF,TGTGCCAGCAGCCCCCCGGGTAGCCAAGAGACCCAGTACTTC
TRBJ2-1,TRBD2,TRBV11-2,NA,CASRLAGGLNNEQFF,TGTGCCAGTAGACTAGCGGGAGGGCTCAACAATGAGCAGTTCTTC
TRBJ2-2,NA,TRBV12-1,NA,CASSFVPRGVKLGSGELFF,TGTGCCAGCAGCTTTGTGCCGCGGGGGGTTAAACTGGGCTCCGGGGAGCTGTTTTTT
TRBJ2-1,TRBD2,TRBV7-2,NA,CASRSSGSSYNEQFF,TGTGCCAGCAGGTCGAGCGGGAGCTCCTACAATGAGCAGTTCTTC
TRBJ2-7,NA,TRBV28,NA,CASGGIGDGSPYEQYF,TGTGCCAGCGGGGGGATTGGGGACGGATCCCCTTACGAGCAGTACTTC
TRBJ2-7,NA,TRBV30,NA,CAWSVAYYEQYF,TGTGCCTGGAGTGTAGCTTATTACGAGCAGTACTTC
TRBJ1-2,NA,TRBV6-5,NA,CASTSRSNLYGYTF,TGTGCCAGCACTTCCCGGAGTAACCTCTATGGCTACACCTTC
TRBJ1-2,NA,TRBV4-2,NA,CASSQEARTNYGYTF,TGTGCCAGCAGCCAAGAGGCGCGGACTAACTATGGCTACACCTTC
TRBJ2-2,TRBD1,TRBV7-9,NA,CASSLEGTGNTGELFF,TGTGCCAGCAGCTTAGAGGGGACAGGGAACACCGGGGAGCTGTTTTTT
TRBJ1-3,NA,TRBV28,NA,CASSFRYRGKGNTIYF,TGTGCCAGCAGTTTCCGTTACAGAGGGAAAGGAAACACCATATATTTT
TRBJ1-5,NA,TRBV4-2,few,CASSTHRMGQPQHF,TGTGCCAGCAGCACACACAGGATGGGTCAGCCCCAGCATTTT
TRBJ2-1,NA,TRBV28,NA,CASSLEGAPRHYNEQFF,TGTGCCAGCAGTTTAGAAGGGGCCCCCCGCCACTACAATGAGCAGTTCTTC
TRBJ1-2,NA,TRBV5-1,NA,CASSSSQGLVGYTF,TGCGCCAGCAGCAGCTCCCAGGGGCTTGTTGGCTACACCTTC
TRBJ1-2,NA,TRBV6-5,NA,CASSYSRQIYGYTF,TGTGCCAGCAGTTACTCGAGACAGATCTATGGCTACACCTTC
TRBJ1-5,NA,TRBV6-5,NA,CASSYRGTQPQHF,TGTGCCAGCAGTTACAGGGGAACTCAGCCCCAGCATTTT
TRBJ1-1,NA,TRBV5-1,NA,CASSLEGGLLDVTEAFF,TGCGCCAGCAGCTTGGAAGGGGGACTATTGGATGTCACTGAAGCTTTCTTT
TRBJ2-3,TRBD2,TRBV24-1,NA,CATSGTSGDTQYF,TGTGCCACCAGCGGGACTAGCGGCGATACGCAGTATTTT
TRBJ2-1,TRBD1,TRBV5-1,NA,CASSSQGAGNEQFF,TGCGCCAGCAGCTCACAGGGGGCTGGCAATGAGCAGTTCTTC
TRBJ1-1,TRBD1,TRBV6-4,NA,CASRANTGVSTEAFF,TGTGCCAGCAGAGCTAATACAGGGGTGAGCACTGAAGCTTTCTTT
TRBJ2-1,NA,TRBV3-1/TRBV3-2,NA,CASSQVTAYNEQFF,TGTGCCAGCAGCCAAGTTACAGCCTACAATGAGCAGTTCTTC
TRBJ2-3,TRBD2,TRBV6-6,NA,CASSPTSGSTDTQYF,TGTGCCAGCAGTCCCACTAGCGGCAGCACAGATACGCAGTATTTT
TRBJ1-1,NA,TRBV4-2,NA,CASSQTPTGTEAFF,TGTGCCAGCAGCCAGACGCCGACAGGAACTGAAGCTTTCTTT
TRBJ2-1,NA,TRBV30,once,CAWKAPSRGSYNEQFF,TGTGCCTGGAAAGCCCCCTCCCGGGGGTCCTACAATGAGCAGTTCTTC
TRBJ1-2,NA,TRBV5-1,NA,CASSLEGSSYGYTF,TGCGCCAGCAGCTTGGAAGGTAGCTCCTATGGCTACACCTTC
TRBJ2-3,NA,TRBV19,NA,CASRPPGLGITDTQYF,TGTGCCAGTCGACCACCGGGACTTGGGATCACAGATACGCAGTATTTT
TRBJ1-4,TRBD1,TRBV6-5,few,CASSSWTGRGEKLFF,TGTGCCAGCAGTTCCTGGACAGGGCGGGGTGAAAAACTGTTTTTT
TRBJ2-7,TRBD2,TRBV6-1,NA,CASSANRAGTTFSYEQYF,TGTGCCAGCAGTGCCAACCGCGCCGGGACTACCTTCTCCTACGAGCAGTACTTC
TRBJ1-1,NA,TRBV7-9,NA,CASSKGRANGFF,TGTGCCAGCAGCAAAGGCAGGGCTAATGGTTTCTTT
TRBJ2-7,TRBD2,TRBV15,once,CATSIEGLAGGGHEQYF,TGTGCCACCAGCATCGAGGGCCTAGCGGGAGGAGGCCACGAGCAGTACTTC
TRBJ2-3,NA,TRBV3-1/TRBV3-2,NA,CASSQDKGLSTDTQYF,TGTGCCAGCAGCCAAGATAAGGGGTTAAGCACAGATACGCAGTATTTT
TRBJ2-5,TRBD2,TRBV2,NA,CASTRTSGASTIPTQYF,TGTGCCAGCACTCGGACTAGCGGGGCCTCAACCATCCCGACCCAGTACTTC
TRBJ1-1,NA,TRBV7-2,NA,CASTYGAMNTEAFF,TGTGCCAGCACCTATGGAGCCATGAACACTGAAGCTTTCTTT
TRBJ2-7,TRBD1,TRBV18,once,CATGTGDGYEQYF,TGTGCCACGGGTACAGGGGACGGCTACGAGCAGTACTTC
TRBJ1-5,TRBD1,TRBV29-1,few,CSVGDSHQPQHF,TGCAGCGTTGGGGACAGTCATCAGCCCCAGCATTTT
TRBJ2-2,TRBD2,TRBV7-6,NA,CASSLGSGLAGGSGELFF,TGTGCCAGCAGCTTAGGAAGCGGACTAGCGGGGGGGTCCGGGGAGCTGTTTTTT